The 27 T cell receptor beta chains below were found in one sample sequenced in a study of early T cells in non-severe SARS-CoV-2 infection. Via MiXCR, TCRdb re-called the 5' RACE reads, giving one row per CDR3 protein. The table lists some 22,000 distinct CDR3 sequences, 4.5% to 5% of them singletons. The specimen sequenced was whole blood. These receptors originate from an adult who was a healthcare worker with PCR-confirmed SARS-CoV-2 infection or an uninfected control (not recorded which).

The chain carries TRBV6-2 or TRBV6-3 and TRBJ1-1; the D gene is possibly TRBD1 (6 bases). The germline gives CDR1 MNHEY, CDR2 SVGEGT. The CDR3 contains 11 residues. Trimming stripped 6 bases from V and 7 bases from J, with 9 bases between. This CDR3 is CASSPDSEAFF. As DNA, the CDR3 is TGTGCCAGCAGCCCGGACAGTGAAGCTTTCTTT.

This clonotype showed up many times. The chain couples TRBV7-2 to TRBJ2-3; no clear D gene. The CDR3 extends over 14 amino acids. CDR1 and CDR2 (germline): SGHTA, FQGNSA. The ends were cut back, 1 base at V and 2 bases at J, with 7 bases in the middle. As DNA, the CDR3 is TGTGCCAGCAGCTTAGGGGCCTTCACAGATACGCAGTATTTT. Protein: CASSLGAFTDTQYF.

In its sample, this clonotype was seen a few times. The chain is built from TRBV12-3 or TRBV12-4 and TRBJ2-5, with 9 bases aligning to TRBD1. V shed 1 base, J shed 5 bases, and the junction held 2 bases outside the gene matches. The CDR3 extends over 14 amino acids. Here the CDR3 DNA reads TGTGCCAGCAGTTTAGACAGGGGGCCTGAGACCCAGTACTTC. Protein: CASSLDRGPETQYF.

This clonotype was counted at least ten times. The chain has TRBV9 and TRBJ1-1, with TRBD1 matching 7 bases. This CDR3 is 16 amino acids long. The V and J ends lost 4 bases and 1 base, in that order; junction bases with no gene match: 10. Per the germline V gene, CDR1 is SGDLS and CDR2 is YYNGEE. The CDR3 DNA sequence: TGTGCCAGCAGCCCACCCGCGACAGGGACGAACACTGAAGCTTTCTTT. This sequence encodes CASSPPATGTNTEAFF.

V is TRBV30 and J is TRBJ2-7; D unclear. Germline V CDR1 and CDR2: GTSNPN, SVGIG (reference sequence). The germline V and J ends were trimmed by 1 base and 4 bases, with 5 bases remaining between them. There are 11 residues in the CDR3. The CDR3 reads CAWSEGYEQYF. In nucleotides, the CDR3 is TGTGCCTGGAGTGAGGGTTACGAGCAGTACTTC.

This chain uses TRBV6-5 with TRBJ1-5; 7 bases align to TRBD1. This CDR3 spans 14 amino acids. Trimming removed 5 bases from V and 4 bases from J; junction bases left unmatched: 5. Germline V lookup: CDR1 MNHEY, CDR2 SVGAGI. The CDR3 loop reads CASSRTGQNQPQHF. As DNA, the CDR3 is TGTGCCAGCAGTCGGACAGGCCAAAATCAGCCCCAGCATTTT.

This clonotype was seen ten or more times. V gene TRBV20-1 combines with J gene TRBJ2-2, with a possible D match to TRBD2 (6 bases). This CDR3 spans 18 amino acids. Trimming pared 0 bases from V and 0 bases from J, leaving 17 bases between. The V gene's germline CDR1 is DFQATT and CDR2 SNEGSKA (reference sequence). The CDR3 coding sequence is TGCAGTGCTAGAGATGGACCCGGGGGTAGGGCGAACACCGGGGAGCTGTTTTTT. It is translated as CSARDGPGGRANTGELFF.

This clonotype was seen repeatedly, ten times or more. The CDR3 is CASSQALLAGASTDTQYF. The CDR3 region has the DNA TGCGCCAGCAGCCAAGCCTTACTAGCGGGGGCTAGCACAGATACGCAGTATTTT. The chain uses TRBV4-3 and TRBJ2-3; 11 nucleotides match TRBD2. Germline V gene data show CDR1 as LGHNA and CDR2 as YSLEER. V lost 1 base, J lost 0 bases, and 6 bases stayed unmatched. The CDR3 consists of 18 residues.

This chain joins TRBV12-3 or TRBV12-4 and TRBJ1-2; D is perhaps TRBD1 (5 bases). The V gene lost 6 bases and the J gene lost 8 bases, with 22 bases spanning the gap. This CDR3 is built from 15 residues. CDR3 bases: TGTGCCAGCAGCCCCCCGGGCCAATGGGGGAGAGGCTACACCTTC. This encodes CASSPPGQWGRGYTF.

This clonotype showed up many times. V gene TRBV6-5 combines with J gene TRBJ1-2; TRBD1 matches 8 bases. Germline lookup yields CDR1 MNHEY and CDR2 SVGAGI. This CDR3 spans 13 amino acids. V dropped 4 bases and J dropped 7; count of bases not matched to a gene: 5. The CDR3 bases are TGTGCCAGCAGTTCGGACAGGGTATCTGGCTACACCTTC. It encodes CASSSDRVSGYTF.

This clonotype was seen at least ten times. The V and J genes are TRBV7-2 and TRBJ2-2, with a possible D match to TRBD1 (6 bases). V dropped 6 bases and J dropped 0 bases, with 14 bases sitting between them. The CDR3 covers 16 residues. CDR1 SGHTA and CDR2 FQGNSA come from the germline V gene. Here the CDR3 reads CASRSRGRANTGELFF. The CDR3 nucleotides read TGTGCCAGCAGATCCAGGGGCAGAGCGAACACCGGGGAGCTGTTTTTT.

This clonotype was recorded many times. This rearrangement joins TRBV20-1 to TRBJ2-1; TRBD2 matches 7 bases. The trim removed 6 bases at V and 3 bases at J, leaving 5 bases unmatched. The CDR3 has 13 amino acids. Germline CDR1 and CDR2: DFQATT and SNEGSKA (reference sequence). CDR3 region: CSAGRGDYNEQFF. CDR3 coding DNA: TGCAGTGCGGGCCGGGGGGACTACAATGAGCAGTTCTTC.

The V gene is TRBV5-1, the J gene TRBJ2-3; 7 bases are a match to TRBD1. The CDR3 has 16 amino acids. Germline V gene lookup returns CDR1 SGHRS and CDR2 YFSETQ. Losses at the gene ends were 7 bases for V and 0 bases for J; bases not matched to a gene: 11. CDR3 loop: CASCQVTGESTDTQYF. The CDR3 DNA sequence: TGCGCCAGCTGCCAAGTTACAGGGGAGAGCACAGATACGCAGTATTTT. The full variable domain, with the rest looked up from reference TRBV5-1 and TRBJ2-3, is KAGVTQTPRYLIKTRGQQVTLSCSPISGHRSVSWYQQTPGQGLQFLFEYFSETQRNKGNFPGRFSGRQFSNSRSEMNVSTLELGDSALYLCASCQVTGESTDTQYFGPGTRLTVL.

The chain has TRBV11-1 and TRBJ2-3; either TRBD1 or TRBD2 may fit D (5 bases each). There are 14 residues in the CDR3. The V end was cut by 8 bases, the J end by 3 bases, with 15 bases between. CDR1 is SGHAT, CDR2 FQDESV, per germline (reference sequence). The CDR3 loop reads CASESGGFTDTQYF. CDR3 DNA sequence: TGTGCCAGCGAGAGTGGGGGATTTACAGATACGCAGTATTTT.

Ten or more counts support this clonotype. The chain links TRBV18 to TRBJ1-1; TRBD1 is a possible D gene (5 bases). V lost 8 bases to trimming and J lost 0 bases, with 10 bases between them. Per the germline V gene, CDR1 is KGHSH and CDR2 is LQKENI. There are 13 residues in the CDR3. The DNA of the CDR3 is TGTGCCAGCACGACAGCGCTGAACACTGAAGCTTTCTTT. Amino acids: CASTTALNTEAFF.

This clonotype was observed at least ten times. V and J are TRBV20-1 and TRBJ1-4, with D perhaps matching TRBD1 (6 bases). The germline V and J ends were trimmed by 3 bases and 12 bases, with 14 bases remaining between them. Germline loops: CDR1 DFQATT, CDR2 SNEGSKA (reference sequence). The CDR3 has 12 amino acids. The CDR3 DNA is TGCAGTGCTAGCTCGACAGGTTTGGAACTGTTTTTT. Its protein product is CSASSTGLELFF.

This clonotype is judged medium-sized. The CDR3 here is CASSYTTGGAGGTQYF. The CDR3 region has the DNA TGTGCCAGCAGTTATACGACGGGGGGAGCTGGGGGTACGCAGTATTTT. The chain couples TRBV7-7 to TRBJ2-3; 7 bases fit TRBD2. Germline CDR1 SSHAT, CDR2 FNYEAQ (reference sequence). The CDR3 spans 16 residues. The J segment lost 8 bases and the V segment lost 6 bases, leaving 17 bases of the junction unmatched.

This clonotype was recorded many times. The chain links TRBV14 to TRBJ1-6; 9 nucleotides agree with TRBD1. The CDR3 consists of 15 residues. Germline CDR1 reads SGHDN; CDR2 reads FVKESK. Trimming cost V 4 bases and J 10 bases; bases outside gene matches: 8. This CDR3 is CASSPTAGQGSPLHF. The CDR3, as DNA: TGTGCCAGCAGCCCAACCGCGGGACAGGGATCACCCCTCCACTTT.

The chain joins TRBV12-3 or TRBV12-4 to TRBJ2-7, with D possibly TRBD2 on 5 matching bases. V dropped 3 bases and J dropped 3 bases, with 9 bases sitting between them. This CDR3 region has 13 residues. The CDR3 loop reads CASSFGRGYEQYF. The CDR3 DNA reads TGTGCCAGCAGTTTTGGTCGGGGCTACGAGCAGTACTTC.

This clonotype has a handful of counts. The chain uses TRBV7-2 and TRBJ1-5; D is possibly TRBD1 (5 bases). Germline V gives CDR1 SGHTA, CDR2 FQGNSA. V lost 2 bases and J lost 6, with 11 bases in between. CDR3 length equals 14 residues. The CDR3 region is CASSLRGNGQPQHF. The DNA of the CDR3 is TGTGCCAGCAGCTTACGGGGCAATGGTCAGCCCCAGCATTTT.

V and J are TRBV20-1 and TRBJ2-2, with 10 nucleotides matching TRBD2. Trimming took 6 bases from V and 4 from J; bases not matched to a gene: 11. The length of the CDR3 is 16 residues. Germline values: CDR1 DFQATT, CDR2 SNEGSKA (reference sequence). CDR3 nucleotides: TGCAGTGCCCTGGCCCAGGGACTAGCGACCACCGGGGAGCTGTTTTTT. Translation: CSALAQGLATTGELFF.

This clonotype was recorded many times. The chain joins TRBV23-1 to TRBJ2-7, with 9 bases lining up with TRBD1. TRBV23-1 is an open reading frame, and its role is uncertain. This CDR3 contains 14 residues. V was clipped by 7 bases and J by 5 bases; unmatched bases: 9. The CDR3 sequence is CASTLGTGYHEQYF. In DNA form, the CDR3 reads TGCGCCAGCACCCTTGGGACAGGGTACCACGAGCAGTACTTC.

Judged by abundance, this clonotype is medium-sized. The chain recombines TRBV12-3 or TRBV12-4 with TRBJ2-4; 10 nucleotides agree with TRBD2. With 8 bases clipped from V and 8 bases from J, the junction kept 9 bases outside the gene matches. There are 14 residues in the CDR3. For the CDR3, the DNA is TGTGCCAGCGGAAACAGCGGGGGGGCGCACATTCAGTACTTC. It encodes CASGNSGGAHIQYF.

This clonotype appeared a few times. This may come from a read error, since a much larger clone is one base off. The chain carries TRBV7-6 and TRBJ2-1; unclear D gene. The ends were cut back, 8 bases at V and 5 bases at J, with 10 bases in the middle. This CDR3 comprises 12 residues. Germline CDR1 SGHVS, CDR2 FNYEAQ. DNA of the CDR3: TGTGCCAGCGGCTCGGACCACAATGAGCAGTTCTTC. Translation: CASGSDHNEQFF.

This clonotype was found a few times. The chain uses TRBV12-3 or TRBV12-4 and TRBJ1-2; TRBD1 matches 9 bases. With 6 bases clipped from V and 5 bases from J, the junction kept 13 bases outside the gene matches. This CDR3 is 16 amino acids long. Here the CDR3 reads CASSTWGQGGWYGYTF. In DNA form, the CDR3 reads TGTGCCAGCAGCACATGGGGACAGGGAGGTTGGTATGGCTACACCTTC.

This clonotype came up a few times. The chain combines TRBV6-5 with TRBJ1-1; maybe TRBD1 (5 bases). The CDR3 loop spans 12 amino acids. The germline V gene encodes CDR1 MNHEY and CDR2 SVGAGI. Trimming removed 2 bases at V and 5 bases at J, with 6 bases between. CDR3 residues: CASSYGGTEAFF. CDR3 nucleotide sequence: TGTGCCAGCAGTTACGGGGGGACTGAAGCTTTCTTT.

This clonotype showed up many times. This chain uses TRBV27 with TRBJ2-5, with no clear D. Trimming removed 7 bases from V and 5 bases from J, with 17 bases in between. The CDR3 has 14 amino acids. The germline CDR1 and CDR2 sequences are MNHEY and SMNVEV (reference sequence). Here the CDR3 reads CASTPAAAVETQYF. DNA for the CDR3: TGTGCCAGCACCCCGGCCGCCGCTGTGGAGACCCAGTACTTC.